Detailed here is one T cell receptor (beta chain). Its target is not known. This sample was included in a study of T-cell memory formation after mild COVID-19. Whole-study results and caveats: Clones shrinking between day 15 and 85 showed a balanced CD4/CD8 split, and those that grew later tilted toward CD4+.

TCRdb used MiXCR to reprocess the 5' RACE reads, holding one entry per CDR3 protein. This table has 170,000 or so distinct CDR3 sequences, about a fifth appearing once. J lost 4 bases, V lost 3 bases, and 5 bases had no gene match. The CDR3 extends over 15 amino acids. The germline V gene has CDR1 SGHRS and CDR2 YFSETQ. The specimen was PBMCs or a T cell subset sorted from them (not recorded which). This chain links TRBV5-1 with TRBJ1-4; TRBD1 aligns across 8 bases. This clonotype originated in an adult woman who had mild COVID-19 (a few samples of this study predate the infection). Cell type and time point are not known. The CDR3 reads CASSSGTGINEKLFF. CDR3 in DNA: TGCGCCAGCAGCTCCGGGACAGGCATTAATGAAAAACTGTTTTTT. Combining the CDR3 with reference TRBV5-1 and TRBJ1-4 gives the whole variable domain KAGVTQTPRYLIKTRGQQVTLSCSPISGHRSVSWYQQTPGQGLQFLFEYFSETQRNKGNFPGRFSGRQFSNSRSEMNVSTLELGDSALYLCASSSGTGINEKLFFGSGTQLSVL.